This T cell receptor beta chain was recovered during a study of blood T cell repertoires in COVID-19. Study as a whole: The study drew acute and convalescent COVID-19 samples from the United States, Italy and Spain.

Enrolled during active infection, Seattle patients were then followed longitudinally. In the original analysis: Amplification from reference gene primers served as the basis for estimated nucleated cell counts. TCRdb's copy holds only in-frame clones and misses some; the assay was immunoSEQ multiplex PCR. V, J and clone size derive from that table, while D and trimming were established from the DNA sequence. This sample has approximately 200,000 clones, with around 80% found just once. This receptor was taken from a woman of 80 years or more with COVID-19, enrolled during active disease. Input material: peripheral blood.

The CDR3 DNA is TGCGCCAGCAGCTTGTTGACTAGCGGGGCGGGCTCCTACAATGAGCAGTTCTTC. It translates to CASSLLTSGAGSYNEQFF. V is TRBV5-1 and J is TRBJ2-1; 11 positions agree with TRBD2. Germline CDR1 reads SGHRS; CDR2 reads YFSETQ. This CDR3 has 18 residues. The trim removed 1 base at V and 0 bases at J, leaving 6 bases unmatched.